Listed below are T cell receptor beta chains from one sample, sequenced in a study of blood T cell repertoires in COVID-19. TCRdb keeps only in-frame clones here, not all; method: immunoSEQ multiplex PCR. The top ten clones hold about 8.2% of a sample with fewer than 650,000 clones, roughly 91% of them seen once. The sample comprised peripheral blood. These receptors were obtained from a woman aged 45-65 years with COVID-19, enrolled during active disease. Each CDR3 is given without its conserved first and last residue.

V	J	CDR3
TRBV28	TRBJ2-5	ASSFRGPGTQY
TRBV5-1	TRBJ2-2	ASSFRGGGENTGELF
TRBV4-1	TRBJ2-1	ASSIYSGGAREQF
TRBV4-2	TRBJ2-2	ASSYPAGELF
TRBV29-1	TRBJ1-1	SVPRGRRNTEAF
TRBV5-1	TRBJ2-3	ASSGRTSGGAARTDTQY
TRBV11-2	TRBJ2-3	ASSPSAGDTQY
TRBV24-1	TRBJ2-3	ATSDRTSGGWDTQY
TRBV19	TRBJ2-3	ASRSTASTDTQY
TRBV12-3/TRBV12-4	TRBJ1-2	ASAGTGDYGYT
TRBV14	TRBJ2-7	ASSQEPGQGAYEQY
TRBV5-1	TRBJ2-7	ASSLDGPYEQY
TRBV6-5	TRBJ2-3	ASSYGGANTDTQY
TRBV7-3	TRBJ1-1	ASSLGGENTEAF
TRBV7-2	TRBJ2-1	ASSLFSDRVNEQF
TRBV15	TRBJ1-1	ATSRGTGTFNTEAF
TRBV21-1	TRBJ2-7	ASSASYEQY
TRBV30	TRBJ2-7	AWSEAGPNYEQY
TRBV11-2	TRBJ2-4	ASSYSGQGGNIQY
TRBV6-2/TRBV6-3	TRBJ2-7	ASSPWGLAEGSYEQY
TRBV7-3	TRBJ2-2	ASSPYPRGELF
TRBV28	TRBJ1-2	ASSFPPENYGYT